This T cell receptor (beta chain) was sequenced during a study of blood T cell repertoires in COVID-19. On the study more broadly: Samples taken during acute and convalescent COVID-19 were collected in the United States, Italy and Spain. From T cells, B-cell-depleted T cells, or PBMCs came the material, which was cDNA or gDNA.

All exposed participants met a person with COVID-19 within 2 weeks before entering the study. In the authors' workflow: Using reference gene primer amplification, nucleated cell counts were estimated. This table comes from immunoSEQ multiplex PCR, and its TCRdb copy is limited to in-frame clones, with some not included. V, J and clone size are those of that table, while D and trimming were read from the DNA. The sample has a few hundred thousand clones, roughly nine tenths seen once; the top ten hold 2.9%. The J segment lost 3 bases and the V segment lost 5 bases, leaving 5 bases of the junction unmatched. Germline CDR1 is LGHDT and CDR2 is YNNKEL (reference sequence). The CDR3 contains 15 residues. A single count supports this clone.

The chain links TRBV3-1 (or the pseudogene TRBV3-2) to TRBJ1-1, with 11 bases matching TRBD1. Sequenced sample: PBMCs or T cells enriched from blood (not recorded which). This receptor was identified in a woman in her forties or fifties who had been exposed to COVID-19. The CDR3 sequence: CASSFTDRGHTEAFF. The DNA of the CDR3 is TGTGCCAGCAGCTTTACGGACAGGGGGCACACTGAAGCTTTCTTT.